What follows describes a single T cell receptor (beta chain). The antigen remains undetermined. These data belong to a study of T cell responses to AZD1222 COVID-19 vaccine. Whole-study findings and limits: Spike-specific TCR repertoires showed rising breadth and depth after two AZD1222 doses. Clonal diversity may have been underestimated, and the donors were mostly white British, with more females than males.

The protocol was immunoSEQ multiplex PCR, while the TCRdb copy is restricted to in-frame clones and leaves out a portion. The sample consists of about 150,000 clones, around 90% of them appearing once. Germline CDR1 and CDR2: WNHNN and SYGVQD (reference sequence). V was clipped by 2 bases and J by 6 bases, with 12 bases between them. The CDR3 runs 14 residues. This receptor was identified in an adult who received the AZD1222 COVID-19 vaccine. The chain carries TRBV10-1 and TRBJ2-3, with D maybe TRBD1 (6 bases). Source: peripheral blood, taken 28 days after the second AZD1222 dose. The chain's CDR3 is CASSEIRGADTQYF. Written as DNA, the CDR3 is TGCGCCAGCAGTGAGATCAGGGGAGCGGATACGCAGTATTTT.